These 28 T cell receptor beta chains share one sample of origin, sequenced in a study of OX40 agonist ivuxolimab in advanced cancers. Sequenced by immunoSEQ multiplex PCR; TCRdb stores in-frame clones only, minus some. The table shows around 50,000 clones, with 85% to 95% occurring only once. The material was CD4+ or CD8+ T cells sorted from blood, obtained in a trial of the OX40 agonist ivuxolimab. The origin of the receptors is an adult with an advanced solid tumor such as melanoma, head and neck, liver or kidney cancer.

The gene calls are TRBV9 and TRBJ2-7, with 8 bases lining up with TRBD2. The CDR3 has 14 residues. Germline V gives CDR1 SGDLS, CDR2 YYNGEE. Trimming took 0 bases from V and 4 from J; bases not matched to a gene: 3. Written as DNA, the CDR3 is TGTGCCAGCAGCGTAGAGACGGGAGGGTACGAGCAGTACTTC. Translated, it gives CASSVETGGYEQYF.

The rearrangement uses TRBV28 and TRBJ1-2; D may be TRBD1 (6 bases). V gave up 2 bases and J gave up 3 bases, with 7 bases separating them. The CDR3 covers 13 residues. Germline CDR1 reads MDHEN; CDR2 reads SYDVKM. CDR3 sequence: CASSLRGDYGYTF. The CDR3 nucleotides read TGTGCCAGCAGTTTAAGGGGGGACTATGGCTACACCTTC.

The chain combines TRBV6-6 with TRBJ1-1, with D possibly being TRBD1 (5 bases). The ends were cut back, 5 bases at V and 0 bases at J, with 10 bases in the middle. Per germline, CDR1 MNHNY and CDR2 SVGAGI (reference sequence). The CDR3 consists of 14 residues. The CDR3 region has the DNA TGTGCCAGCAGTCCTCGACAGATGAACACTGAAGCTTTCTTT. Its translation is CASSPRQMNTEAFF.

The chain recombines TRBV19 with TRBJ2-5, with no clear D. The CDR3 is 13 amino acids. Germline V gene lookup returns CDR1 LNHDA and CDR2 SQIVND (reference sequence). V lost 2 bases, J lost 5 bases, and 9 bases lay in between. The DNA of the CDR3 is TGTGCCAGTAGTATAATCCAGACCGAGACCCAGTACTTC. Its translation: CASSIIQTETQYF.

As for this clone: At one end, the junction sequence differs from germline, possibly due to a read error. The rearrangement uses TRBV10-2 and TRBJ2-7; TRBD2 matches 10 bases. CDR1 is WSHSY and CDR2 is SAAADI in the germline V gene. CDR3 length: 14 residues. The CDR3 region is CASIEGLASYEQYF. The CDR3 DNA is TGCGCCAGCATTGAGGGACTAGCGAGCTACGAGCAGTACTTC.

This clone was recorded once. V gene TRBV19 combines with J gene TRBJ2-1; TRBD1 agrees at 9 bases. The V segment lost 9 bases and the J segment 9 bases; nucleotides outside the gene matches: 3. The CDR3 is made up of 11 amino acids. Germline V lookup: CDR1 LNHDA, CDR2 SQIVND (reference sequence). CDR3 DNA sequence: TGTGCCAGACAGGGGGCTAGTGAGCAGTTCTTC. Protein sequence: CARQGASEQFF.

The chain combines TRBV10-2 with TRBJ2-7; D remains unclear. The CDR3 is made up of 14 amino acids. Trimming removed 6 bases at V and 0 bases at J, with 12 bases between. Germline loops: CDR1 WSHSY, CDR2 SAAADI. CDR3 protein: CASSRASRSYEQYF. The CDR3 nucleotides are TGCGCCAGCAGCCGGGCCTCCCGCTCCTACGAGCAGTACTTC.

The chain uses TRBV13 and TRBJ1-1; unclear D gene. The germline CDR1 and CDR2 sequences are PRHDT and FYEKMQ (reference sequence). The CDR3 is made up of 11 amino acids. With 6 bases removed from V and 5 bases from J, the gap between germline ends came to 7 bases. CDR3 loop: CASRGGTEAFF. CDR3 sequence (DNA): TGTGCCAGCAGGGGAGGTACTGAAGCTTTCTTT.

The rearrangement links TRBV9 to TRBJ2-5; D gene unclear. V lost 4 bases and J 4 bases, leaving 14 bases between the germline ends. Germline CDR1 and CDR2: SGDLS and YYNGEE. The CDR3 loop spans 14 amino acids. CDR3: CASSSLGGVETQYF. CDR3 nucleotides: TGTGCCAGCAGCTCGCTCGGTGGAGTAGAGACCCAGTACTTC.

The V gene is TRBV21-1, the J gene TRBJ2-3; no check of the table's D call, TRBD2, against the DNA was made. TRBV21-1 is termed a pseudogene. The CDR3 totals 15 residues. CDR3 in DNA: TGTGCCAGCAACCGCCGAGGACTAGAAACAGATACGCAGTATTTT. The encoded protein is CASNRRGLETDTQYF.

V is TRBV5-5 and J is TRBJ2-2, with D possibly matching TRBD1 (6 bases). This CDR3 spans 15 amino acids. Between the trimmed V and J ends, which lost 4 bases and 5 bases, there was a span of 15 bases. Looked up from germline, CDR1 is SGHKS and CDR2 is YYEKEE (reference sequence). CDR3 sequence: CASSGGIQGTGELFF. The CDR3 DNA sequence: TGTGCCAGCAGCGGCGGCATACAGGGAACCGGGGAGCTGTTTTTT.

The chain couples TRBV9 to TRBJ2-1; 7 nucleotides align to TRBD1. Germline-derived CDR1 and CDR2 are SGDLS and YYNGEE. The CDR3 is made up of 14 amino acids. J was trimmed by 4 bases and V by 1 base; bases with no gene match: 2. The CDR3 spells CASSVTGQYNEQFF. In nucleotides, the CDR3 is TGTGCCAGCAGCGTAACGGGACAGTACAATGAGCAGTTCTTC.

V is TRBV10-1 and J is TRBJ1-5, with D possibly being TRBD1 (6 bases). The germline V and J ends were trimmed by 0 bases and 7 bases, with 7 bases remaining between them. CDR1 is WNHNN and CDR2 is SYGVQD in the germline V gene (reference sequence). This CDR3 comprises 13 residues. CDR3 nucleotide sequence: TGCGCCAGCAGTGAGTCGGGGGGCCAGCCCCAGCATTTT. The encoded protein is CASSESGGQPQHF.

In this sample, this clone turned up once. This rearrangement joins TRBV7-8 to TRBJ2-1; D call uncertain. This CDR3 contains 12 residues. Trimming stripped 5 bases from V and 8 bases from J, with 10 bases between. The V gene's germline CDR1 is SGHVS and CDR2 FQNEAQ. CDR3 residues: CASSPPLDEQFF. The CDR3 nucleotides are TGTGCCAGCAGCCCGCCTTTGGATGAGCAGTTCTTC.

V gene TRBV18 combines with J gene TRBJ2-7; the match to TRBD2 covers 16 bases. The CDR3 runs 16 residues. V shed 5 bases and J 3 bases; nucleotides not matched to a gene: 4. Germline V gives CDR1 KGHSH, CDR2 LQKENI. The CDR3, as DNA: TGTGCCAGCTCAGAAGGGACTAGCGGGAGGGGCTACGAGCAGTACTTC. The encoded protein is CASSEGTSGRGYEQYF.

This CDR3 reads CASSPTGFYEQYF. The CDR3, as DNA: TGTGCCAGCAGTCCGACAGGGTTCTACGAGCAGTACTTC. The rearrangement links TRBV28 to TRBJ2-7; 7 bases are shared with TRBD1. The trim removed 5 bases at V and 3 bases at J, leaving 4 bases unmatched. Germline V lookup: CDR1 MDHEN, CDR2 SYDVKM. The CDR3 sequence is 13 residues long.

This clone occurred once. V gene TRBV7-2 combines with J gene TRBJ2-7, with D possibly TRBD1 on 6 matching bases. This CDR3 spans 15 amino acids. Germline V lookup: CDR1 SGHTA, CDR2 FQGNSA. V lost 2 bases and J lost 1, with 12 bases in between. CDR3 nucleotides: TGTGCCAGCAGCTTAAGATGGACAGAGTCCTACGAGCAGTACTTC. It encodes CASSLRWTESYEQYF.

This rearrangement joins TRBV7-9 to TRBJ2-3; 14 positions match TRBD2. V lost 1 base to trimming and J lost 9 bases; unmatched junction nucleotides: 6. This CDR3 comprises 16 residues. From germline, CDR1 is SEHNR and CDR2 FQNEAQ (reference sequence). The CDR3 loop is CASSLVSGLAGETQYF. The DNA of the CDR3 is TGTGCCAGCAGCTTAGTATCGGGACTAGCGGGAGAGACGCAGTATTTT.

V is TRBV9 and J is TRBJ1-2; D unresolved. CDR3 length: 13 residues. Germline assignment: CDR1 SGDLS and CDR2 YYNGEE. Trimming stripped 0 bases from V and 4 bases from J, with 7 bases between. The CDR3 nucleotides are TGTGCCAGCAGCGTAGGGGAGCCCTATGGCTACACCTTC. It codes for CASSVGEPYGYTF.

The chain uses TRBV4-3 and TRBJ1-2; perhaps TRBD1 as D (5 bases). Trimming pared 2 bases from V and 5 bases from J, leaving 21 bases between. Per the germline V gene, CDR1 is LGHNA and CDR2 is YSLEER. The CDR3 is 17 amino acids. CDR3 in amino acids: CASSQSTGLTIGYGYTF. CDR3 in DNA: TGCGCCAGCAGCCAATCTACAGGACTCACTATCGGGTATGGCTACACCTTC.

V usage is TRBV4-2 and J usage is TRBJ2-3; 9 bases agree with TRBD2. From germline, CDR1 is LGHNA and CDR2 YNFKEQ. Unmatched junction bases numbered 7, after V lost 11 bases and J lost 4 bases. CDR3 length: 13 residues. This CDR3 reads CASGLAGSDTQYF. Written as DNA, the CDR3 is TGTGCCTCCGGGCTAGCGGGATCAGATACGCAGTATTTT.

The rearrangement uses TRBV30 and TRBJ2-7, with 7 bases fitting TRBD1. Germline V CDR1 and CDR2: GTSNPN, SVGIG (reference sequence). V shed 5 bases, J shed 0 bases, and the junction held 7 bases outside the gene matches. CDR3 length: 14 amino acids. This CDR3 is CAWSTGASSYEQYF. DNA of the CDR3: TGTGCCTGGTCCACAGGGGCCAGCTCCTACGAGCAGTACTTC.

The chain has TRBV5-1 and TRBJ2-2; 8 bases are shared with TRBD1. Germline V lookup: CDR1 SGHRS, CDR2 YFSETQ. The CDR3 extends over 16 amino acids. After removal of 0 bases from V and 9 bases from J, the junction contained 10 bases not matched to a gene. Here the CDR3 DNA reads TGCGCCAGCAGCTTGGCCCCGGACAGGGTGACTTGGGAGCTGTTTTTT. This encodes CASSLAPDRVTWELFF.

The DNA for the CDR3 is TGCGCCAGCAGCCCCTTAGCGTCCACAGATACGCAGTATTTT. Amino acids: CASSPLASTDTQYF. This chain uses TRBV4-3 with TRBJ2-3; the D gene is possibly TRBD2 (5 bases). V lost 4 bases and J 2 bases, leaving 10 bases between the germline ends. CDR3 length equals 14 residues. The germline gives CDR1 LGHNA, CDR2 YSLEER.

The chain links TRBV11-2 to TRBJ2-1; D is uncertain. CDR1 and CDR2 (germline): SGHAT, FQNNGV. V lost 3 bases and J 5 bases, leaving 5 bases between the germline ends. This CDR3 is built from 12 residues. CDR3 coding DNA: TGTGCCAGCAGCTTGGTGCACAATGAGCAGTTCTTC. Translation gives CASSLVHNEQFF.

This chain joins TRBV4-1 and TRBJ1-4, with D possibly TRBD1 on 6 matching bases. Trimming cost V 1 base and J 7 bases, with 16 bases left between them. The CDR3 contains 16 residues. Per the germline V gene, CDR1 is MGHRA and CDR2 is YSYEKL. The CDR3 DNA reads TGCGCCAGCAGCCAAGTTGTCTGGGGGCTCGGTGAAAAACTGTTTTTT. This gives the protein CASSQVVWGLGEKLFF.

V and J are TRBV9 and TRBJ2-3; tentatively, D is TRBD1 (5 bases). V dropped 0 bases and J dropped 0 bases, with 11 bases sitting between them. Germline lookup yields CDR1 SGDLS and CDR2 YYNGEE. This CDR3 spans 16 amino acids. The CDR3 region has the DNA TGTGCCAGCAGCGTAGAAGGTGGACATAGCACAGATACGCAGTATTTT. It specifies CASSVEGGHSTDTQYF.

The V and J genes are TRBV27 and TRBJ2-7, with TRBD2 matching 10 bases. The CDR3 has 15 amino acids. CDR1 MNHEY and CDR2 SMNVEV come from the germline V gene (reference sequence). The junction had 9 bases not matched to a gene; V was cut back by 6 bases and J by 4 bases. This CDR3 is CASSLAGLALYEQYF. The CDR3, as DNA: TGTGCCAGCAGCCTGGCGGGACTAGCGTTATACGAGCAGTACTTC.